This T cell receptor (beta chain) was recorded in a study of shared clonotypes between healthy human individuals. Across several immunoSEQ plates, the genomic DNA of each subset was split evenly. In the sorted-subset replicate PCRs, approximately 200 ng DNA, 30,000 or so T cell genomes, was used. Measured with immunoSEQ multiplex PCR; TCRdb has only the in-frame clones, and not every one. The sample gives 1.4 million or so clones, approximately 98.5% of which show up once; under 0.45% is in the top ten. About this clone: The antigen is undetermined. Other DNA sequences in this sample translate to the same CDR3.

Partitioning of CD4+ cells yielded a CD45RA+ naive subset and a CD45RA-negative memory subset. Germline V gene data show CDR1 as MNHEY and CDR2 as SVGAGI. The ends were cut back, 5 bases at V and 1 base at J, with 8 bases in the middle. There are 14 residues in the CDR3. Study results and caveats: With a few donors compared, roughly 5% of naive CD4 clonotypes were shared.

The V gene is TRBV6-5, the J gene TRBJ2-2; tentative D call: TRBD1 (6 bases). The sequence derives from a man aged 30-40 years in good health. Input material: naive CD4+ T cells sorted from blood. Subset described: CD45RA+ positively selected. The CDR3 DNA follows: TGTGCCAGCAGTACCAGGGGGAACACCGGGGAGCTGTTTTTT. Protein sequence: CASSTRGNTGELFF.